This TCR beta chain was obtained from a study of response to subunit inactivated influenza vaccine. This clonotype came up a few times. Its antigen is undetermined. MiXCR was run by TCRdb on the RT-PCR reads, yielding one entry per CDR3 protein. The sample lists hundreds of thousands of distinct CDR3 sequences; more than 11% were seen once. The CDR3 has 14 residues. The V segment lost 2 bases and the J segment 6 bases; nucleotides outside the gene matches: 2. Germline V gene sequence: CDR1 SGHTA, CDR2 FQGTGA. General observations from the study: The authors put forward the suggestion that each seasonal influenza vaccination may bring in only a limited number of new T cells.

The rearrangement links TRBV7-3 to TRBJ2-2; 8 bases line up with TRBD1. The input for sequencing was PBMCs from blood, taken approximately 15 days before vaccination. The sequence was obtained from a man between 50 and 59 years old who received an inactivated influenza vaccine. CDR3 region: CASSLWGQAGELFF. In DNA form, the CDR3 reads TGTGCCAGCAGCTTATGGGGACAGGCCGGGGAGCTGTTTTTT.